The subject of this entry is one T cell receptor (beta chain). This sample stems from a study of control samples from healthy donors and cancer patients. The repertoire was sequenced with immunoSEQ multiplex PCR; TCRdb's copy has only in-frame clones and lacks some. This sample has some 200,000 clones, with 90% to 95% found just once. CDR3 length: 14 amino acids. Germline V CDR1 and CDR2: LNHDA, SQIVND (reference sequence). Trimming stripped 3 bases from V and 1 base from J, with 9 bases between. Sample: blood. The chain is built from TRBV19 and TRBJ2-5; D perhaps matches TRBD1 (5 bases). The receptor was derived from a woman in her thirties in good health. CDR3 region: CASSIRQSQETQYF. The CDR3 DNA reads as TGTGCCAGTAGTATCAGACAGTCCCAAGAGACCCAGTACTTC.